The T cell receptor (beta chain) described here comes from a study of cytomegalovirus exposure and HLA in healthy donors. Study outcomes and limitations: Cytomegalovirus-associated TCR beta chains were listed, numbering over 150. Common viral pathogens (according to a later analysis) appeared linked to several of the most significant clusters.

The PCR contained 60 Vbeta and 13 Jbeta primers. In the original workflow: In a later analysis, 80 million or so unique TCR beta chains included roughly 11 million shared by two or more donors. Sequenced by immunoSEQ multiplex PCR; TCRdb stores in-frame clones only, minus some. D and trimming were read from the DNA, whereas the V and J calls and clone size are those reported in that table. The table shows roughly 180,000 clones, with roughly 9.5% occurring only once. The length of the CDR3 is 15 residues. V was clipped by 5 bases and J by 5 bases; unmatched bases: 5. Germline V gene sequence: CDR1 MNHEY, CDR2 SVGAGI. These donors counted as nominally healthy when sampled, but unrecorded immune exposures were likely. In its sample, this clone was seen a few times. Its antigen remains unidentified.

The sequenced material came from PBMCs. The receptor's source is a woman younger than 45 in good health and CMV-seropositive. The chain has TRBV6-5 and TRBJ2-5, with TRBD2 matching over 13 bases. CDR3 sequence (DNA): TGTGCCAGCAGTCCCGGGACTAGCGGGATGGAGACCCAGTACTTC. Protein: CASSPGTSGMETQYF.